The present TCR beta chain was sequenced within a study of blood T cell repertoires in COVID-19. The overall study: The cDNA or gDNA used as material had been derived from T cells, B-cell-depleted T cells, or PBMCs.

V lost 5 bases and J lost 0, with 11 bases in between. CDR3 length equals 16 residues. From germline, CDR1 is SGHTA and CDR2 FQGTGA. Some clones are missing from TCRdb's copy, which holds only in-frame ones; the method was immunoSEQ multiplex PCR. The data contain 250,000 to 300,000 clones, approximately 86% of them singletons. Sample: peripheral blood. V is TRBV7-3 and J is TRBJ2-6, with unresolved D. The clonotype was recovered from a man aged 30-40 years with active or convalescent COVID-19. CDR3 residues: CASSPSVVSGANVLTF. Here the CDR3 DNA reads TGTGCCAGCAGCCCTTCCGTCGTCTCTGGGGCCAACGTCCTGACTTTC.